This T cell receptor (beta chain) was profiled in a study of blood T cell repertoires in COVID-19. Study overall: COVID-19 samples from acute and convalescent phases originated in the United States, Italy and Spain.

Data came from immunoSEQ multiplex PCR; TCRdb stores just in-frame clones and leaves some out. The table shows 270,000 or so clones, with 65% to 85% occurring only once. CDR3 length: 12 residues. The germline V and J ends were trimmed by 6 bases and 1 base, with 7 bases remaining between them. The V gene is TRBV12-3 or TRBV12-4, the J gene TRBJ2-7, with a weak D call TRBD2 (5 bases). The source material was peripheral blood. The receptor comes from a human donor with COVID-19, enrolled during active disease. The donor label of this sample is uncertain. The CDR3 DNA reads TGTGCCAGCAGAAGCGGATCCTACGAGCAGTACTTC. Residues: CASRSGSYEQYF.